This T cell receptor beta chain was identified during a study of T cell repertoires in cytomegalovirus infection. Whole-study context: Public TCR beta signatures were indicative of both CMV infection and a matching HLA type.

Trimming left V 0 bases short and J 4 bases short, with 10 bases between. CDR3 length equals 15 residues. Germline CDR1 LGHDT, CDR2 YNNKEL (reference sequence). General study points: CMV-specific TCR beta clonotypes restricted by HLA-C were the ones dominating the ex vivo response.

TCRdb itself ran the reads through MiXCR, one entry per CDR3 protein. The table has about 530,000 distinct CDR3 sequences, about 25% seen once. Notes on this clonotype: The target antigen is unknown.

Sequencing was carried out using PBMCs. The receptor was derived from a human donor in good health (CMV status not recorded). Some clones in this sample may be carry-over from other donors' samples. The rearrangement links TRBV3-1 to TRBJ1-5, with a possible D match to TRBD1 (5 bases). The CDR3: CASSQDPGGNQPQHF. The DNA of the CDR3 is TGTGCCAGCAGCCAAGATCCTGGGGGAAATCAGCCCCAGCATTTT.